Listed below are T cell receptor beta chains from one sample, sequenced in a study of T-cell reconstitution after alpha-beta-depleted transplantation in children. TCRdb reprocessed the PCR reads with MiXCR, giving one entry per CDR3 protein. The table lists roughly 400,000 distinct CDR3 sequences, around 21% of them singletons. The input for sequencing was PBMCs from the stem cell graft donor, taken from the stem cell graft. Receptors originate from a human donor who donated a stem cell graft to a child with acute myeloid leukemia. The CDR3 runs from the conserved cysteine through the conserved F or W. The order of the fields is V gene, J gene, D gene, clone size, CDR3 DNA, CDR3 protein. The D gene is left open where the match is weak. Size is omitted from some rows. Given values are once, few, many or a class for expanded clones.

TRBV20-1	TRBJ2-2	TRBD2	-	TGCAGTGCCAGGGGACTAGCGCACCGGGCGGACACCGGGGAGCTGTTTTTT	CSARGLAHRADTGELFF
TRBV25-1	TRBJ2-7	-	many	TGTGCCAGCAGCCCCACAGGGAGCTCCTACGAGCAGTACTTC	CASSPTGSSYEQYF
TRBV12-3/TRBV12-4	TRBJ2-2	-	-	TGTGCCAGCAGTTTTACGGGGTCCACGAACACCGGGGAGCTGTTTTTT	CASSFTGSTNTGELFF
TRBV20-1	TRBJ2-7	TRBD2	-	TGCAGTGCTAGTAGCGGGAGGCCAAACGAGCAGTACTTC	CSASSGRPNEQYF
TRBV12-3/TRBV12-4	TRBJ2-7	TRBD1	many	TGTGCCAGCAGCCCAACAGGGGGCTCCTACGAGCAGTACTTC	CASSPTGGSYEQYF
TRBV10-3	TRBJ1-3	TRBD1	many	TGTGCCACCCAACAGGGGACTGGAAACACCATATATTTT	CATQQGTGNTIYF
TRBV10-2	TRBJ2-3	-	-	TGCGCCAGCAGTGAGTCAGGATTGATAGATACGCAGTATTTT	CASSESGLIDTQYF
TRBV29-1	TRBJ2-5	TRBD1	few	TGCAGCGTCATGGGACAGTACCAAGAGACCCAGTACTTC	CSVMGQYQETQYF
TRBV20-1	TRBJ1-3	-	-	TGCAGTGCTGGGGAACTACCTAGGACACCCTCTGGAAACACCATATATTTT	CSAGELPRTPSGNTIYF
TRBV27	TRBJ2-2	-	-	TGTGCCAGCAGTTGGATGCAATCGAACACCGGGGAGCTGTTTTTT	CASSWMQSNTGELFF
TRBV12-3/TRBV12-4	TRBJ2-7	TRBD2	many	TGTGCCAGCAGTTTAGAAGCGGGAGGGCTGGGGACCTACGAGCAGTACTTC	CASSLEAGGLGTYEQYF
TRBV7-2	TRBJ2-1	-	-	TGTGCCAGCAGCCTACGGGGCTACCGCCTCTCCTACAATGAGCAGTTCTTC	CASSLRGYRLSYNEQFF
TRBV20-1	TRBJ2-7	-	many	TGCAGTGCTAGACGGCAGAGTACCTACGAGCAGTACTTC	CSARRQSTYEQYF
TRBV19	TRBJ2-1	-	few	TGTGCCAGTAGTATAGGGAAATCCAATGAGCAGTTCTTC	CASSIGKSNEQFF
TRBV12-3/TRBV12-4	TRBJ2-5	-	-	TGTGCCAGCAGTGGACAGTGGGGAGAGACCCAGTACTTC	CASSGQWGETQYF
TRBV29-1	TRBJ2-3	TRBD2	many	TGCAGCGTTGTTCAGCGTGGACTAGCGTCCTCAGATACGCAGTATTTT	CSVVQRGLASSDTQYF
TRBV12-3/TRBV12-4	TRBJ2-7	-	many	TGTGCCAGCAGTTTAACCCACGAGCAGTACTTC	CASSLTHEQYF
TRBV28	TRBJ2-2	TRBD2	few	TGTGCCAGCAGTTTGGCTAGCGGGAGCACCGGGGAGCTGTTTTTT	CASSLASGSTGELFF
TRBV29-1	TRBJ2-5	TRBD1	many	TGCAGCGTTGAACCGACAGGGGGTGAGACCCAGTACTTC	CSVEPTGGETQYF